What follows are 32 T cell receptor beta chains derived from one specimen sequenced in a study of shared clonotypes between healthy human individuals. Some clones are missing from TCRdb's copy, which holds only in-frame ones; the method was immunoSEQ multiplex PCR. The profile shows some 500,000 clones, about 96% of them singletons. Material: naive CD4+ T cells sorted from blood. The subset here: CD45RA+ positively selected. The receptors here all came from a woman aged 25 to 45 in good health.

The rearrangement links TRBV9 to TRBJ2-7; D unclear. Trimming removed 3 bases from V and 4 bases from J, with 14 bases in between. This CDR3 is built from 14 residues. Germline CDR1 and CDR2: SGDLS and YYNGEE. For the CDR3, the DNA is TGTGCCAGCAGCGGTAGTGACCTGGTTTACGAGCAGTACTTC. Its translation is CASSGSDLVYEQYF.

In its sample, this clone was seen once. V and J are TRBV5-6 and TRBJ2-7; TRBD2 aligns across 8 bases. The CDR3 is made up of 15 amino acids. CDR1 is SGHDT and CDR2 is YYEEEE in the germline V gene. Trimming at V came to 4 bases and at J to 4 bases, leaving 10 bases not matched to a gene. This CDR3 is CASSGGREGRYEQYF. CDR3 DNA: TGTGCCAGCAGCGGGGGTCGGGAGGGCCGATACGAGCAGTACTTC.

The chain uses TRBV28 and TRBJ1-2; D is undetermined. The CDR3 is 18 amino acids. V gave up 1 base and J gave up 4 bases, with 22 bases separating them. CDR1 MDHEN and CDR2 SYDVKM come from the germline V gene. The CDR3 nucleotides are TGTGCCAGCAGTTTATCCATCATTTCGGTGGGGATAACCTATGGCTACACCTTC. It is translated as CASSLSIISVGITYGYTF.

V gene TRBV13 combines with J gene TRBJ1-1; D remains unclear. The CDR3 runs to 13 residues. The V end lost 8 bases, the J end lost 0 bases, and 10 bases lay between the germline ends. Germline values: CDR1 PRHDT, CDR2 FYEKMQ (reference sequence). This CDR3 is CASSGSMNTEAFF. CDR3 in DNA: TGTGCCAGCTCGGGCAGTATGAACACTGAAGCTTTCTTT.

This chain connects TRBV7-8 to TRBJ2-5; 7 nucleotides align to TRBD2. The CDR3 length is 15 residues. CDR1 is SGHVS, CDR2 FQNEAQ, per germline. Germline trimming cut 2 bases from V and 2 bases from J; bases unmatched to any gene: 5. The CDR3 protein is CASSLPPGLQETQYF. CDR3 DNA: TGTGCCAGCAGCTTACCTCCGGGACTACAAGAGACCCAGTACTTC.

This sequence joins TRBV10-3 and TRBJ1-2; D possibly corresponds to TRBD1 (5 bases). From germline, CDR1 is ENHRY and CDR2 SYGVKD. V lost 4 bases, J lost 7 bases, and 22 bases lay in between. The CDR3 consists of 16 residues. The chain's CDR3 is CAISVYQGSVSGGYTF. For the CDR3, the DNA is TGTGCCATCAGTGTTTATCAGGGTTCTGTGTCGGGTGGCTACACCTTC.

V is TRBV23-1 and J is TRBJ2-7; a possible D gene is TRBD1 (6 bases). TRBV23-1 is identified as an open reading frame with a role that is uncertain. Trimming stripped 1 base from V and 5 bases from J, with 24 bases between. The CDR3 runs 18 residues. The DNA for the CDR3 is TGCGCCAGCAGTCAATTCCGGAATTGGCCAGGGGATCGCAACGAGCAGTACTTC. Translating gives CASSQFRNWPGDRNEQYF.

V gene TRBV12-5 combines with J gene TRBJ2-3, with D maybe TRBD2 (6 bases). Germline V lookup: CDR1 LGHNT, CDR2 FRNRAP. The CDR3 is made up of 16 amino acids. V was trimmed by 1 base and J by 2 bases, leaving 13 bases between them. In nucleotides, the CDR3 is TGTGCTAGTGGTTTGGATAGCGGTGCCCCCACAGATACGCAGTATTTT. Its translation: CASGLDSGAPTDTQYF.

This clone was observed once. The chain carries TRBV27 and TRBJ2-3, with TRBD2 as a possible D gene (6 bases). Trimming left V 2 bases short and J 6 bases short, with 18 bases between. Germline V gives CDR1 MNHEY, CDR2 SMNVEV (reference sequence). The CDR3 is 16 residues long. CDR3 residues: CASSLTRRGLGDTQYF. Here the CDR3 DNA reads TGTGCCAGCAGTTTAACGCGGCGGGGACTGGGGGATACGCAGTATTTT.

The chain has TRBV4-1 and TRBJ1-5, with a possible D match to TRBD1 (6 bases). This CDR3 has 17 residues. Germline assignment: CDR1 MGHRA and CDR2 YSYEKL. Trimming removed 4 bases from V and 0 bases from J, with 16 bases in between. The CDR3 DNA reads TGCGCCAGCAGCCTCCGGGACACACGTCTTAGCAATCAGCCCCAGCATTTT. It is translated as CASSLRDTRLSNQPQHF.

The CDR3 region is CASSRLAGGPIPYEQYF. CDR3 in DNA: TGTGCCAGCTCGCGACTAGCGGGAGGGCCCATCCCCTACGAGCAGTACTTC. The chain joins TRBV27 to TRBJ2-7; 14 bases line up with TRBD2. The V gene's germline CDR1 is MNHEY and CDR2 SMNVEV (reference sequence). The CDR3 consists of 17 residues. Unmatched junction bases numbered 11, after V lost 8 bases and J lost 2 bases.

The rearrangement uses TRBV2 and TRBJ2-1, with 10 bases identical to TRBD2. J was trimmed by 4 bases and V by 7 bases; bases with no gene match: 4. The CDR3 runs 14 residues. The germline CDR1 and CDR2 sequences are SNHLY and FYNNEI. The CDR3 sequence: CASMGLARYNEQFF. The CDR3 DNA follows: TGTGCCAGCATGGGACTAGCGAGGTACAATGAGCAGTTCTTC.

In the case of this clone: Other DNA sequences in the sample encode the same CDR3. The chain carries TRBV5-1 and TRBJ2-1; no clear D gene. CDR1 and CDR2 (germline): SGHRS, YFSETQ. V was pared by 4 bases and J by 5 bases, with 4 bases between. The CDR3 consists of 11 residues. CDR3 sequence (DNA): TGCGCCAGCAGCCTCGACAATGAGCAGTTCTTC. Amino acid sequence: CASSLDNEQFF.

The J gene is TRBJ2-3, the V gene TRBV9, with TRBD2 matching 14 bases. Germline V gene data show CDR1 as SGDLS and CDR2 as YYNGEE. The J segment lost 6 bases and the V segment lost 4 bases, leaving 7 bases of the junction unmatched. The CDR3 is 16 residues long. CDR3 protein: CASSLQGLAGVDTQYF. The DNA of the CDR3 is TGTGCCAGCAGCCTCCAGGGACTAGCGGGAGTGGATACGCAGTATTTT.

This chain connects TRBV6-5 to TRBJ1-1; 8 bases map to TRBD1. CDR3 size: 11 residues. The trim removed 7 bases at V and 8 bases at J, leaving 3 bases unmatched. Germline assignment: CDR1 MNHEY and CDR2 SVGAGI. In DNA form, the CDR3 reads TGTGCCAGCACCAGGGGGCCAGAAGCTTTCTTT. Translated, it gives CASTRGPEAFF.

The chain employs TRBV18 and TRBJ2-7, with D uncertain. Germline V gene data show CDR1 as KGHSH and CDR2 as LQKENI. CDR3 length equals 13 residues. V lost 0 bases and J lost 5, with 8 bases in between. The CDR3 region is CASSPPPSNEQYF. The CDR3 nucleotides are TGTGCCAGCTCACCACCGCCTTCCAACGAGCAGTACTTC.

The genes are TRBV6-5 and TRBJ1-1; D call uncertain. The CDR3 has 14 residues. CDR1 is MNHEY, CDR2 SVGAGI, per germline. The V and J ends lost 7 bases and 9 bases respectively, with 21 bases between them. CDR3 sequence reads: CASTPPGSVWKAFF. DNA for the CDR3: TGTGCCAGCACTCCCCCCGGCTCAGTATGGAAAGCTTTCTTT.

The rearrangement uses TRBV5-1 and TRBJ2-5, with D uncertain. The CDR3 has 14 residues. Trimming left V 4 bases short and J 5 bases short, with 15 bases between. Germline CDR1 reads SGHRS; CDR2 reads YFSETQ. The CDR3 DNA sequence: TGCGCCAGCAGCCGCATCCCCTCTGGGGAGACCCAGTACTTC. This sequence encodes CASSRIPSGETQYF. The full variable domain, rest sourced from reference TRBV5-1 and TRBJ2-5, is KAGVTQTPRYLIKTRGQQVTLSCSPISGHRSVSWYQQTPGQGLQFLFEYFSETQRNKGNFPGRFSGRQFSNSRSEMNVSTLELGDSALYLCASSRIPSGETQYFGPGTRLLVL.

The J gene is TRBJ2-7, the V gene TRBV6-5; TRBD2 matches 14 bases. The CDR3 consists of 14 residues. J was trimmed by 9 bases and V by 6 bases; bases with no gene match: 7. Germline lookup yields CDR1 MNHEY and CDR2 SVGAGI. The chain's CDR3 is CASRRLAGGRGQYF. DNA of the CDR3: TGTGCCAGCAGGAGACTAGCGGGAGGGCGGGGGCAGTACTTC.

V and J are TRBV7-2 and TRBJ2-1; D is possibly TRBD2 (5 bases). Trimming left V 4 bases short and J 3 bases short, with 10 bases between. There are 14 residues in the CDR3. Germline assignment: CDR1 SGHTA and CDR2 FQGNSA. The CDR3 spells CASSSSWGYNEQFF. The CDR3 DNA follows: TGTGCCAGCAGCTCTAGCTGGGGCTACAATGAGCAGTTCTTC. Looking up the rest from reference TRBV7-2 and TRBJ2-1 gives the full variable domain: GAGVSQSPSNKVTEKGKDVELRCDPISGHTALYWYRQSLGQGLEFLIYFQGNSAPDKSGLPSDRFSAERTGGSVSTLTIQRTQQEDSAVYLCASSSSWGYNEQFFGPGTRLTVL.

The chain joins TRBV2 to TRBJ2-5, with D perhaps being TRBD1 or TRBD2 (5 bases each). Germline loops: CDR1 SNHLY, CDR2 FYNNEI. V shed 1 base and J shed 11 bases, with 8 bases lying between them. This CDR3 is 11 amino acids long. The CDR3 DNA is TGTGCCAGCAGTGAAGGAGGGGTGCAGTACTTC. Translation: CASSEGGVQYF.

V usage is TRBV7-2 and J usage is TRBJ1-2, with TRBD1 identical over 7 bases. In germline, CDR1 is SGHTA, CDR2 FQGNSA. The ends lost 2 bases at V and 4 bases at J; junction bases unmatched: 4. This CDR3 comprises 14 residues. CDR3 bases: TGTGCCAGCAGCTTACAGGGGGTACTCTATGGCTACACCTTC. Translation: CASSLQGVLYGYTF.

This rearrangement joins TRBV5-4 to TRBJ2-7; possibly TRBD1 or TRBD2 for D (5 bases each). V lost 3 bases to trimming and J lost 2 bases, with 12 bases between them. Germline CDR1 reads SGHNT; CDR2 reads YYREEE (reference sequence). CDR3 length: 14 amino acids. The CDR3 loop reads CASSSRDGPYEQYF. The CDR3 nucleotides are TGTGCCAGCAGCTCACGGGACGGCCCCTACGAGCAGTACTTC.

The CDR3 loop is CASSPTGTGTYEQYF. CDR3 coding DNA: TGTGCCAGCAGCCCGACAGGTACCGGGACCTACGAGCAGTACTTC. J is TRBJ2-7 and V is TRBV28; possible D gene TRBD1, 6 bases. The CDR3 length is 15 residues. Germline V gene data show CDR1 as MDHEN and CDR2 as SYDVKM. Trimming pared 6 bases from V and 2 bases from J, leaving 17 bases between.

This clone has only one observation. V usage is TRBV28 and J usage is TRBJ2-1, with D hard to call. The CDR3 consists of 12 residues. CDR1 MDHEN and CDR2 SYDVKM come from the germline V gene. The CDR3 sequence is CAISGSYNEQFF. The CDR3 nucleotides read TGTGCTATTTCGGGCTCCTACAATGAGCAGTTCTTC.

V and J are TRBV19 and TRBJ2-3, with a weak D call TRBD2 (5 bases). Germline V gene lookup returns CDR1 LNHDA and CDR2 SQIVND (reference sequence). Trimming cost V 4 bases and J 6 bases, with 14 bases left between them. The CDR3 runs to 14 residues. The CDR3 protein is CASSRRSPGDTQYF. The CDR3 region has the DNA TGTGCCAGTAGTAGGCGGTCCCCGGGGGATACGCAGTATTTT.

The gene calls are TRBV6-6 and TRBJ1-1; 7 bases map to TRBD1. The CDR3 runs 15 residues. Germline trimming cut 2 bases from V and 4 bases from J; bases unmatched to any gene: 7. The germline CDR1 and CDR2 sequences are MNHNY and SVGAGI (reference sequence). The CDR3: CASSYEGAVSTEAFF. The CDR3 nucleotides read TGTGCCAGCAGTTACGAGGGGGCGGTGAGCACTGAAGCTTTCTTT.

This chain uses TRBV19 with TRBJ1-1, with D maybe TRBD1 (5 bases). The CDR3 contains 15 residues. The V end was cut by 10 bases, the J end by 0 bases, with 18 bases between. Looked up from germline, CDR1 is LNHDA and CDR2 is SQIVND (reference sequence). CDR3 sequence (DNA): TGTGCCACGAAGTTGGGGGTACGAATGAACACTGAAGCTTTCTTT. Encoded protein: CATKLGVRMNTEAFF.

The V call is TRBV11-2, the J call TRBJ1-3, with a weak D call TRBD1 (5 bases). CDR1 and CDR2 (germline): SGHAT, FQNNGV. The CDR3 is 14 residues long. V lost 1 base and J lost 9, with 13 bases in between. CDR3 DNA sequence: TGTGCCAGCAGCTTAGTAGGGGCCGAGACCACCATATATTTT. This gives the protein CASSLVGAETTIYF.

The gene calls are TRBV27 and TRBJ2-7; D call uncertain. Trimming cost V 0 bases and J 7 bases, with 13 bases left between them. Germline V CDR1 and CDR2: MNHEY, SMNVEV (reference sequence). This CDR3 contains 14 residues. Here the CDR3 DNA reads TGTGCCAGCAGTTTATCGTCAGGCCCCTTGGAGCAGTACTTC. Encoded protein: CASSLSSGPLEQYF.

A remark on this clone: One junction end disagrees with the germline gene, perhaps due to a read error. The rearrangement uses TRBV19 and TRBJ2-5; 9 nucleotides agree with TRBD1. The J call is uncertain, as TRBJ2-7 better fits the DNA end. The CDR3 is made up of 16 amino acids. CDR1 is LNHDA, CDR2 SQIVND, per germline (reference sequence). The CDR3 sequence is CASSLEAGTGIYEQYF. In DNA form, the CDR3 reads TGTGCCAGTAGTCTAGAGGCCGGGACAGGGATTTACGAGCAGTACTTC.

V gene TRBV19 combines with J gene TRBJ2-5; tentatively, D is TRBD2 (5 bases). Germline values: CDR1 LNHDA, CDR2 SQIVND (reference sequence). The CDR3 runs to 13 residues. Trimming stripped 2 bases from V and 5 bases from J, with 9 bases between. CDR3 coding DNA: TGTGCCAGTAGTATAATGGAGCGGGAGACCCAGTACTTC. This gives the protein CASSIMERETQYF.